These T cell receptor beta chains were read from a single sample in a study of blood T cell repertoires in COVID-19. Measured with immunoSEQ multiplex PCR; TCRdb has only the in-frame clones, and not every one. The sample holds about 130,000 clones; approximately 85% are singletons and the top ten take less than 3.5%. The sequenced material came from peripheral blood. Every receptor here comes from a woman of 80 years or more with COVID-19, enrolled during active disease. Both conserved end residues are part of each CDR3.

v_gene	CDR3aa
TRBV11-2	CASSPRWGELQNTEAFF
TRBV27	CASSPPGGAYAGETQYF
TRBV9	CASSGERTGGVGYTF
TRBV5-1	CASSLSQVPSEQYF
TRBV3-1/TRBV3-2	CASSLVTGEQFF
TRBV3-1/TRBV3-2	CASSQWLNTEAFF
TRBV2	CASKVSGDQPQHF
TRBV27	CASSAAGLFQPQHF
TRBV6-5	CASRLPGSFGYTF
TRBV28	CASSSGTGGFNQPQHF
TRBV18	CASSPQQGANEKLFF
TRBV3-1/TRBV3-2	CAGSPKAGEQYF
TRBV7-2	CASSLDIPSGSRDTQYF
TRBV9	CASSVASGLAGKEQFF
TRBV5-6	CASSFTGTGMYEQYF
TRBV7-2	CASSLAGQGVHEQYF
TRBV19	CASSADLAGNNEQFF
TRBV6-5	CASGDRESSYSPLHF
TRBV2	CASRPGLAVSYEQYF
TRBV7-2	CASSQTSGDGDTQYF
TRBV7-8	CASSLTRDRTEAFF
TRBV5-6	CASSPGAAGYTF
TRBV12-2	CASRLAGRQGALSEKLFF
TRBV5-1	CASSNPTGLNYEQYF
TRBV7-2	CASSPGNYEQYF
TRBV5-1	CASSSRSQETQYF
TRBV19	CASSNSRWSTDTQYF
TRBV11-2	CASSLSISGNTIYF
TRBV10-3	CAISEDRANSQYF
TRBV24-1	CATSDRLSTDTQYF
TRBV19	CASSHRDNYSNQPQHF
TRBV19	CASSIDQRANSEQFF
TRBV7-2	CASSLAASGYTDTQYF
TRBV6-2/TRBV6-3	CASSSSPRDFNTGELFF
TRBV18	CASSPDRGRGYTF
TRBV18	CASSQSGQSYEQYF
TRBV19	CASSVQGAENTEAFF
TRBV5-4	CASSSSGRATYEQYF
TRBV6-5	CASSLQGLNQPQHF
TRBV9	CASSVGQRETHEQYF
TRBV6-6	CASSPGTGGGGSNQPQHF
TRBV6-6	CASSPSSGSPYNEQFF
TRBV6-5	CASKQGSQETQYF
TRBV6-4	CASSGGLICELFF
TRBV27	CASSLRGTGAYEQYF
TRBV18	CASSHRGNTGELFF
TRBV29-1	CSVEREGTFGEQFF
TRBV19	CASSPDSAVQPQHF
TRBV4-3	CASSQELTGRNEQFF